This TCR beta chain is drawn from a study of cytomegalovirus exposure and HLA in healthy donors. Findings and limits, study-wide: Clonal expansion was found to be greater in HLA-associated TCR beta chains than in equally common others in a later analysis.

Germline V gene lookup returns CDR1 GTSNPN and CDR2 SVGIG (reference sequence). This CDR3 is 12 amino acids long. Trimming removed 5 bases at V and 2 bases at J, with 9 bases between. 60 Vbeta and 13 Jbeta primers were used in PCR. Assay: immunoSEQ multiplex PCR; the TCRdb copy retains only in-frame clones and omits some. This table has about 200,000 clones, 81% appearing once. Points on this clone: Its matching antigen is unknown.

Source material: PBMCs. This sequence was found in a man aged 18 to 30 in good health and CMV-seronegative. The rearrangement joins TRBV30 to TRBJ1-2; no reliable D call. The CDR3 DNA reads as TGTGCCTGGTCGGGATCCAACTATGGCTACACCTTC. As protein: CAWSGSNYGYTF.